A single sample is the source of the 25 T cell receptor beta chains below, sequenced in a study of blood T cells in healthy people across ages. Sample-barcoded 5' priming and a J-beta primer mix drove a second PCR of about 6 to 12 cycles. Each CDR3 protein gets one entry after TCRdb re-called the 5' RACE reads with MiXCR. Of 1.5 million to 2 million distinct CDR3 sequences in the sample, 28% were seen once. Sequencing used blood. The receptors were gathered from a woman younger than 45 in good health.

This clonotype was observed many times. J is TRBJ2-1 and V is TRBV10-3, with D perhaps being TRBD1 or TRBD2 (5 bases each). In germline, CDR1 is ENHRY, CDR2 SYGVKD. Between the trimmed V and J ends, which lost 4 bases and 4 bases, there was a span of 17 bases. The CDR3 loop spans 16 amino acids. Here the CDR3 DNA reads TGTGCCATCAGTGGGGGGAAGGGGACCTCATACAATGAGCAGTTCTTC. It encodes CAISGGKGTSYNEQFF.

This clonotype came up a few times. The genes are TRBV3-1 and TRBJ2-4; TRBD1 or TRBD2 may be the D gene (5 bases each). V lost 2 bases, J lost 0 bases, and 11 bases lay in between. CDR3 size: 16 residues. Per the germline V gene, CDR1 is LGHDT and CDR2 is YNNKEL (reference sequence). Here the CDR3 DNA reads TGTGCCAGCAGCCAATCTCGGGACCTAGCCAAAAACATTCAGTACTTC. Residues: CASSQSRDLAKNIQYF.

This clonotype was detected a few times. A read error may be the cause here, since a much bigger clone is one base away. This chain joins TRBV7-2 and TRBJ2-6; D uncertain. Trimming shortened V by 1 base and J by 0 bases, and 13 bases separated the two germline ends. CDR1 SGHTA and CDR2 FQGNSA come from the germline V gene. This CDR3 spans 18 amino acids. CDR3 sequence reads: CASSLEFQSSSGANVLTF. CDR3 coding DNA: TGTGCCAGCAGCTTAGAGTTTCAGTCCAGCTCTGGGGCCAACGTCCTGACTTTC.

The DNA of the CDR3 is TGTGCCAGCAGCCAGTATCCGGGACTAGCGGTCTACAATGAGCAGTTCTTC. Translating it yields CASSQYPGLAVYNEQFF. This chain connects TRBV14 to TRBJ2-1, with TRBD2 matching 11 bases. Germline values: CDR1 SGHDN, CDR2 FVKESK. This CDR3 is built from 17 residues. Germline trimming cut 3 bases from V and 3 bases from J; bases unmatched to any gene: 7.

This clonotype was found a few times. The chain uses TRBV12-5 and TRBJ1-2; D is unresolved. The length of the CDR3 is 15 residues. With 6 bases removed from V and 5 bases from J, the gap between germline ends came to 19 bases. Germline-derived CDR1 and CDR2 are LGHNT and FRNRAP. CDR3 in DNA: TGTGCTAGTGGCTCGCCGGGGAGCGCCCGTTATGGCTACACCTTC. Protein: CASGSPGSARYGYTF. Supplemented by reference TRBV12-5 and TRBJ1-2, the full variable domain reads DARVTQTPRHKVTEMGQEVTMRCQPILGHNTVFWYRQTMMQGLELLAYFRNRAPLDDSGMPKDRFSAEMPDATLATLKIQPSEPRDSAVYFCASGSPGSARYGYTFGSGTRLTVV.

This clonotype appeared many times. Germline is not matched at one junction end, which may reflect a read error. The chain combines TRBV5-1 with TRBJ2-1; 7 bases match TRBD2. Germline V lookup: CDR1 SGHRS, CDR2 YFSETQ. The CDR3 runs 12 residues. CDR3 in DNA: TGTGCCAGCAGCCGGACTAGGAATGAGCAGTTCTTC. Its protein is CASSRTRNEQFF.

The rearrangement joins TRBV7-6 to TRBJ2-7; 11 bases match TRBD1. CDR3 length: 15 residues. The trim removed 5 bases at V and 7 bases at J, leaving 10 bases unmatched. Germline assignment: CDR1 SGHVS and CDR2 FNYEAQ. The CDR3 sequence: CASSQGQGGIEEQYF. The CDR3 DNA follows: TGTGCCAGCAGCCAGGGACAGGGGGGCATTGAGGAGCAGTACTTC.

Concerning this clonotype itself: With a much larger clone just one base away, this may be a read error. This chain joins TRBV6-6 and TRBJ1-2; possible D gene TRBD1, 5 bases. The germline V gene has CDR1 MNHNY and CDR2 SVGAGI (reference sequence). The CDR3 runs 14 residues. In DNA form, the CDR3 reads TGTGCCAGCAGTTCCCCAGGAGGGGACTATGACTACACCTTC. Amino acid sequence: CASSSPGGDYDYTF.

This clonotype has just a few counts. The gene calls are TRBV7-2 and TRBJ2-5, with TRBD2 matching over 14 bases. CDR1 and CDR2 from the germline V gene are SGHTA and FQGNSA. This CDR3 spans 17 amino acids. V shed 0 bases and J 7 bases; nucleotides not matched to a gene: 7. The CDR3 DNA sequence: TGTGCCAGCAGCTTAGCAGGGACTAGCGGGAGCCAGGGGACCCAGTACTTC. It translates to CASSLAGTSGSQGTQYF.

This clonotype appeared a few times. The chain employs TRBV6-5 and TRBJ1-6; D call uncertain. V was shortened by 2 bases and J by 0 bases, with 11 bases between the two germline ends. This CDR3 has 17 amino acids. Looked up from germline, CDR1 is MNHEY and CDR2 is SVGAGI. CDR3 loop: CASSYLQTYSYNSPLHF. The CDR3 DNA reads TGTGCCAGCAGTTACCTCCAGACCTACTCCTATAATTCACCCCTCCACTTT.

This clonotype was observed a few times. J is TRBJ1-6 and V is TRBV10-3; 8 bases agree with TRBD1. The germline CDR1 and CDR2 sequences are ENHRY and SYGVKD. V dropped 6 bases and J dropped 9; count of bases not matched to a gene: 10. The CDR3 consists of 15 residues. The CDR3 nucleotides are TGTGCCATCAGAGAGCCCGGGACAGGAATTTCACCCCTCCACTTT. It translates to CAIREPGTGISPLHF.

This clonotype was picked up a small number of times. The chain joins TRBV27 to TRBJ2-4; 8 bases fit TRBD2. CDR3 length: 15 residues. J gave up 0 bases and V 6 bases, and 4 bases lay outside the gene matches. Germline assignment: CDR1 MNHEY and CDR2 SMNVEV (reference sequence). CDR3 sequence: CASRPGGVAKNIQYF. CDR3 DNA: TGTGCCAGCAGGCCCGGGGGGGTAGCCAAAAACATTCAGTACTTC.

Points on this clonotype: Compared with germline, one end of the junction differs, possibly owing to a read error. The V and J genes are TRBV5-1 and TRBJ2-1; TRBD1 agrees at 8 bases. CDR3 length: 14 residues. The germline V gene has CDR1 SGHRS and CDR2 YFSETQ. CDR3 residues: CTSSLRTGKNEQFF. CDR3 nucleotide sequence: TGCACCAGCAGCTTGCGGACAGGGAAAAATGAGCAGTTCTTC.

This chain joins TRBV6-5 and TRBJ1-2; D not certain. CDR3 length equals 13 residues. Per the germline V gene, CDR1 is MNHEY and CDR2 is SVGAGI. Trimming left V 6 bases short and J 6 bases short, with 14 bases between. CDR3 protein: CASRVRAPHGYTF. CDR3 sequence (DNA): TGTGCCAGCAGAGTCCGGGCTCCCCATGGCTACACCTTC.

In the case of this clonotype: This may come from a read error, since a much larger clone is one base off. This chain uses TRBV28 with TRBJ2-1; 7 bases map to TRBD1. V lost 8 bases to trimming and J lost 12 bases; unmatched junction nucleotides: 10. From germline, CDR1 is MDHEN and CDR2 SYDVKM. This CDR3 is built from 12 residues. The CDR3 here is CASETGYRGQFF. The CDR3 DNA is TGTGCCAGCGAGACAGGGTACCGAGGGCAGTTCTTC.

The chain recombines TRBV27 with TRBJ2-3; TRBD2 aligns across 11 bases. CDR1 is MNHEY and CDR2 is SMNVEV in the germline V gene (reference sequence). The CDR3 length is 16 residues. J was trimmed by 2 bases and V by 2 bases; bases with no gene match: 3. CDR3 protein: CASSLLAGGITDTQYF. Written as DNA, the CDR3 is TGTGCCAGCAGTTTACTAGCGGGAGGCATCACAGATACGCAGTATTTT.

The chain is built from TRBV24-1 and TRBJ2-3; 9 bases are a match to TRBD2. Per germline, CDR1 KGHDR and CDR2 SFDVKD. With 6 bases clipped from V and 2 bases from J, the junction kept 8 bases outside the gene matches. The CDR3 has 16 residues. In DNA form, the CDR3 reads TGTGCCACCAGTCCTGGTTCTAGCGGGACCACAGATACGCAGTATTTT. Amino acid sequence: CATSPGSSGTTDTQYF.

The gene calls are TRBV5-1 and TRBJ1-1; D not certain. Looked up from germline, CDR1 is SGHRS and CDR2 is YFSETQ. This CDR3 comprises 15 residues. Trimming pared 0 bases from V and 8 bases from J, leaving 17 bases between. The CDR3 loop reads CASSLALPGTGEAFF. The CDR3 DNA is TGCGCCAGCAGCTTGGCCCTCCCAGGAACGGGCGAAGCTTTCTTT.

The chain combines TRBV9 with TRBJ2-5; maybe TRBD1 (7 bases). The CDR3 is made up of 15 amino acids. Per the germline V gene, CDR1 is SGDLS and CDR2 is YYNGEE. V was clipped by 0 bases and J by 3 bases, with 12 bases between them. CDR3 sequence: CASSVGGTAKETQYF. Written as DNA, the CDR3 is TGTGCCAGCAGCGTAGGCGGGACAGCTAAAGAGACCCAGTACTTC.

This clonotype was seen a few times. The chain carries TRBV6-5 and TRBJ1-5; 7 nucleotides align to TRBD1. The junction had 9 bases not matched to a gene; V was cut back by 5 bases and J by 5 bases. From germline, CDR1 is MNHEY and CDR2 SVGAGI. CDR3 length: 15 amino acids. The DNA for the CDR3 is TGTGCCAGCAGTAGAGACAGGGAAGGCGATCAGCCCCAGCATTTT. This encodes CASSRDREGDQPQHF.

This chain uses TRBV2 with TRBJ2-3; possible D gene TRBD2, 5 bases. This CDR3 has 13 amino acids. The V and J ends lost 6 bases and 3 bases respectively, with 10 bases between them. Per the germline V gene, CDR1 is SNHLY and CDR2 is FYNNEI. CDR3 nucleotides: TGTGCCAGCAGAGGGTGGAGGACAGATACGCAGTATTTT. The encoded protein is CASRGWRTDTQYF.

This clonotype was found many times. The chain recombines TRBV7-2 with TRBJ2-7; 10 bases line up with TRBD2. The CDR3 sequence is 13 residues long. Germline V lookup: CDR1 SGHTA, CDR2 FQGNSA. V dropped 4 bases and J dropped 3; count of bases not matched to a gene: 0. For the CDR3, the DNA is TGTGCCAGCAGCTCTAGCGGGGGCTACGAGCAGTACTTC. This sequence encodes CASSSSGGYEQYF.

Note on this clonotype: With a much larger clone just one base away, this may be a read error. The V and J genes are TRBV28 and TRBJ2-1; D tentatively reads TRBD1 or TRBD2 (5 bases each). Germline loops: CDR1 MDHEN, CDR2 SYDVKM. The CDR3 sequence is 13 residues long. The CDR3 is CASSGTAKNERFF. CDR3 DNA sequence: TGTGCCAGCAGTGGGACCGCCAAGAATGAGCGGTTCTTC.

Comments on this clonotype: This may be a read error: a much more frequent sequence differs by one nucleotide. The rearrangement uses TRBV4-3 and TRBJ2-5; D not certain. The germline V gene encodes CDR1 LGHNA and CDR2 YSLEER. This CDR3 comprises 12 residues. With 1 base removed from V and 11 bases from J, the gap between germline ends came to 11 bases. The CDR3 coding sequence is TGCGCCAGCAGCCAAGGACAAGCTGAGCAGTACTTC. Translating it yields CASSQGQAEQYF.

V usage is TRBV7-7 and J usage is TRBJ2-3; D not resolved. There are 17 residues in the CDR3. Trimming took off 5 bases at V and 0 bases at J, with 18 bases between the two ends. From germline, CDR1 is SSHAT and CDR2 FNYEAQ (reference sequence). The CDR3 coding sequence is TGTGCCAGCAGCCCCTCCGGCGGTTTCACTAGCACAGATACGCAGTATTTT. It encodes CASSPSGGFTSTDTQYF. The variable domain in full, completed from reference TRBV7-7 and TRBJ2-3, reads GAGVSQSPRYKVTKRGQDVTLRCDPISSHATLYWYQQALGQGPEFLTYFNYEAQPDKSGLPSDRFSAERPEGSISTLTIQRTEQRDSAMYRCASSPSGGFTSTDTQYFGPGTRLTVL.